A single sample gave rise to the 27 T cell receptor beta chains below, sequenced in a study of patients and donors after allogeneic stem cell transplantation. TCRdb redid the calling of the RT-PCR reads with MiXCR, one entry per CDR3 protein. The sample shows 800,000 to 1,000,000 distinct CDR3 sequences, roughly 18% of them seen only once. Sequencing was performed on blood, either unsorted or a sorted T cell fraction (not recorded which). These receptors originate from a human donor who was either an allogeneic HSCT recipient or a stem cell or donor lymphocyte infusion donor (not recorded which). It is not recorded whose cells these are; they may come from a transplant donor.

The sample holds a few counts of this clonotype. The rearrangement links TRBV20-1 to TRBJ2-1, with D unclear. Trimming left V 3 bases short and J 6 bases short, with 9 bases between. CDR3 length: 12 residues. Germline CDR1 and CDR2: DFQATT and SNEGSKA (reference sequence). CDR3 protein: CSASERGNEQFF. CDR3 DNA: TGCAGTGCTAGTGAGCGAGGCAATGAGCAGTTCTTC.

The chain is built from TRBV5-4 and TRBJ2-5, with 7 nucleotides matching TRBD1. CDR3 length: 17 residues. V trimming: 0 bases; J trimming: 3 bases; junction bases outside the gene matches: 11. Germline CDR1 SGHNT, CDR2 YYREEE (reference sequence). The CDR3 is CASSLAEDLGQKETQYF. In nucleotides, the CDR3 is TGTGCCAGCAGCTTGGCTGAGGATTTGGGACAGAAAGAGACCCAGTACTTC.

This rearrangement joins TRBV19 to TRBJ1-2; D unresolved. This CDR3 has 15 residues. V lost 0 bases, J lost 4 bases, and 12 bases lay in between. Looked up from germline, CDR1 is LNHDA and CDR2 is SQIVND (reference sequence). The CDR3 region has the DNA TGTGCCAGTAGTATAGATCCTCGTGCAATCTATGGCTACACCTTC. This sequence encodes CASSIDPRAIYGYTF.

In its sample, this clonotype was seen a few times. V and J are TRBV20-1 and TRBJ1-5; 11 nucleotides agree with TRBD1. The J segment lost 5 bases and the V segment lost 3 bases, leaving 9 bases of the junction unmatched. This CDR3 comprises 16 residues. CDR1 and CDR2 from the germline V gene are DFQATT and SNEGSKA (reference sequence). The CDR3 nucleotides are TGCAGTGCTAGCGCTTTGGACAGGGGGCATTATCAGCCCCAGCATTTT. Encoded protein: CSASALDRGHYQPQHF.

This chain links TRBV5-5 with TRBJ1-3; possible D gene TRBD1, 5 bases. The CDR3 is made up of 15 amino acids. Germline lookup yields CDR1 SGHKS and CDR2 YYEKEE (reference sequence). Trimming stripped 0 bases from V and 0 bases from J, with 7 bases between. The CDR3 loop is CASSLEGPSGNTIYF. The CDR3 DNA is TGTGCCAGCAGCTTGGAGGGACCCTCTGGAAACACCATATATTTT.

This clonotype was recorded a few times. This rearrangement joins TRBV5-4 to TRBJ2-3, with D perhaps given as TRBD1 or TRBD2 (5 bases each). Germline V gene lookup returns CDR1 SGHNT and CDR2 YYREEE (reference sequence). Trimming pared 4 bases from V and 6 bases from J, leaving 18 bases between. The CDR3 runs 15 residues. Written as DNA, the CDR3 is TGTGCCAGCAGCCCGACCGGGACCATATCTGATACGCAGTATTTT. Translation gives CASSPTGTISDTQYF.

This clonotype was detected a few times. This rearrangement joins TRBV5-6 to TRBJ2-2; TRBD1 is a possible D gene (6 bases). The CDR3 sequence is 14 residues long. Germline-derived CDR1 and CDR2 are SGHDT and YYEEEE. V was pared by 0 bases and J by 6 bases, with 9 bases between. The CDR3 nucleotides read TGTGCCAGCAGCTTGGCCCCAGGGGCCGGGGAGCTGTTTTTT. This gives the protein CASSLAPGAGELFF.

This clonotype was detected only a few times. The V call is TRBV24-1, the J call TRBJ1-2; 7 nucleotides agree with TRBD1. This CDR3 spans 16 amino acids. Germline V gives CDR1 KGHDR, CDR2 SFDVKD. The junction had 11 bases not matched to a gene; V was cut back by 4 bases and J by 4 bases. The chain's CDR3 is CATSDSRGQSVYGYTF. As DNA, the CDR3 is TGTGCCACCAGTGACTCCCGGGGACAGTCAGTCTATGGCTACACCTTC.

The CDR3 nucleotides are TGCGCCAGCAGCTTGGGGACCATCTCCACCGGGGAGCTGTTTTTT. Amino acid sequence: CASSLGTISTGELFF. The chain has TRBV5-1 and TRBJ2-2, with D hard to call. CDR3 length: 15 amino acids. CDR1 and CDR2 (germline): SGHRS, YFSETQ. V was clipped by 0 bases and J by 4 bases, with 10 bases between them. Looking up the rest from reference TRBV5-1 and TRBJ2-2 gives the full variable domain: KAGVTQTPRYLIKTRGQQVTLSCSPISGHRSVSWYQQTPGQGLQFLFEYFSETQRNKGNFPGRFSGRQFSNSRSEMNVSTLELGDSALYLCASSLGTISTGELFFGEGSRLTVL.

This rearrangement joins TRBV20-1 to TRBJ1-2, with D perhaps TRBD1 (5 bases). This CDR3 is built from 14 residues. V dropped 1 base and J dropped 3 bases, with 12 bases sitting between them. CDR1 is DFQATT, CDR2 SNEGSKA, per germline (reference sequence). CDR3 protein: CSARVAGRDYGYTF. The CDR3, as DNA: TGCAGTGCTAGAGTGGCAGGGAGGGACTATGGCTACACCTTC.

The V call is TRBV12-3 or TRBV12-4, the J call TRBJ2-6; the D is unclear. The CDR3 extends over 13 amino acids. Trimming shortened V by 6 bases and J by 4 bases, and 7 bases separated the two germline ends. The CDR3 coding sequence is TGTGCCAGCAGACACCAGGGGGCCAACGTCCTGACTTTC. Protein product: CASRHQGANVLTF.

V and J are TRBV7-9 and TRBJ1-5, with D perhaps TRBD1 (5 bases). Germline CDR1 reads SEHNR; CDR2 reads FQNEAQ (reference sequence). The CDR3 runs 16 residues. Trimming took 1 base from V and 3 from J, leaving 13 bases between them. The CDR3 sequence: CASSLVRDGTNQPQHF. The DNA for the CDR3 is TGTGCCAGCAGCTTAGTCCGGGACGGCACCAATCAGCCCCAGCATTTT.

The V and J genes are TRBV12-3 or TRBV12-4 and TRBJ1-3; D remains ambiguous. V gave up 2 bases and J gave up 7 bases, with 6 bases separating them. The CDR3 runs to 12 residues. The CDR3 is CASSLKRNTIYF. In DNA form, the CDR3 reads TGTGCCAGCAGTTTAAAACGGAACACCATATATTTT.

This clonotype occurred a few times. V is TRBV7-9 and J is TRBJ2-1; 9 bases agree with TRBD1. Germline V gene data show CDR1 as SEHNR and CDR2 as FQNEAQ (reference sequence). This CDR3 spans 17 amino acids. V gave up 2 bases and J gave up 5 bases; unmatched junction bases: 10. DNA of the CDR3: TGTGCCAGCAGCTTAACCTGGAAGGACAGGGGCCACAATGAGCAGTTCTTC. This translates into CASSLTWKDRGHNEQFF.

Many counts were recorded for this clonotype. This chain uses TRBV29-1 with TRBJ1-4, with 12 bases aligning to TRBD1. After removal of 5 bases from V and 6 bases from J, the junction contained 7 bases not matched to a gene. Germline V gives CDR1 SQVTM, CDR2 ANQGSEA. This CDR3 is built from 15 residues. The CDR3 nucleotides are TGCAGCGTTCAGGGGACAGGGGGCGATGATGAAAAACTGTTTTTT. Translating gives CSVQGTGGDDEKLFF.

The chain uses TRBV5-4 and TRBJ2-7, with D uncertain. This CDR3 is 13 amino acids long. Germline values: CDR1 SGHNT, CDR2 YYREEE (reference sequence). V shed 2 bases and J shed 3 bases, with 9 bases lying between them. The CDR3 nucleotides read TGTGCCAGCAGCTTCGGGCCGTTCTACGAGCAGTACTTC. Amino acid sequence: CASSFGPFYEQYF.

The sample holds a few counts of this clonotype. The CDR3 DNA sequence: TGTGCCACCAGTGATGGAGGGCCGGGACAGGGGTCCTATGGCTACACCTTC. Translation gives CATSDGGPGQGSYGYTF. The chain uses TRBV24-1 and TRBJ1-2; 10 bases are a match to TRBD1. The CDR3 runs 17 residues. Germline assignment: CDR1 KGHDR and CDR2 SFDVKD. V lost 3 bases to trimming and J lost 4 bases; unmatched junction nucleotides: 10.

A few counts support this clonotype. The rearrangement joins TRBV12-3 or TRBV12-4 to TRBJ1-5; D is ambiguous. V shed 4 bases and J shed 4 bases, with 8 bases lying between them. The CDR3 has 13 residues. The CDR3 region has the DNA TGTGCCAGCAGTTCCCCCCCGAATCAGCCCCAGCATTTT. Amino acids: CASSSPPNQPQHF.

This clonotype was recorded many times. V is TRBV4-3 and J is TRBJ1-1; D may be TRBD1 (5 bases). This CDR3 spans 12 amino acids. Per the germline V gene, CDR1 is LGHNA and CDR2 is YSLEER. The V end was cut by 5 bases, the J end by 5 bases, with 9 bases between. This CDR3 is CASSKGLTEAFF. The CDR3 nucleotides read TGCGCCAGCAGCAAGGGGCTTACTGAAGCTTTCTTT.

V and J are TRBV15 and TRBJ1-1; D may be TRBD1 (5 bases). There are 13 residues in the CDR3. V was shortened by 4 bases and J by 11 bases, with 17 bases between the two germline ends. Germline CDR1 reads LNHNV; CDR2 reads YYDKDF (reference sequence). The CDR3 region is CATSNGDSFFAFF. The CDR3 DNA sequence: TGTGCCACCAGCAACGGGGACTCGTTTTTCGCTTTCTTT. Combining the CDR3 with reference TRBV15 and TRBJ1-1 gives the whole variable domain DAMVIQNPRYQVTQFGKPVTLSCSQTLNHNVMYWYQQKSSQAPKLLFHYYDKDFNNEADTPDNFQSRRPNTSFCFLDIRSPGLGDTAMYLCATSNGDSFFAFFGQGTRLTVV.

In its sample, this clonotype was seen a few times. CDR3 sequence reads: CASSLRGLSYEQYF. The CDR3 DNA reads as TGTGCCAGCAGTTTACGGGGGTTATCCTACGAGCAGTACTTC. This sequence joins TRBV12-3 or TRBV12-4 and TRBJ2-7; perhaps TRBD2 as D (6 bases). The germline V and J ends were trimmed by 2 bases and 1 base, with 9 bases remaining between them. CDR3 size: 14 residues.

V gene TRBV11-2 combines with J gene TRBJ1-1, with a possible D match to TRBD1 (5 bases). The V gene lost 5 bases and the J gene lost 0 bases, with 16 bases spanning the gap. Germline CDR1 reads SGHAT; CDR2 reads FQNNGV. The CDR3 is made up of 16 amino acids. The CDR3 reads CASSPPFGGMNTEAFF. The CDR3 nucleotides are TGTGCCAGCAGCCCCCCCTTCGGGGGGATGAACACTGAAGCTTTCTTT.

The gene calls are TRBV12-3 or TRBV12-4 and TRBJ1-5, with D perhaps TRBD1 (5 bases). Trimming left V 5 bases short and J 7 bases short, with 18 bases between. CDR3 length equals 15 residues. The CDR3 region is CASSLVGGGWQPQHF. CDR3 in DNA: TGTGCCAGCAGTCTAGTGGGGGGGGGATGGCAGCCCCAGCATTTT.

This clonotype showed up just a few times. The chain carries TRBV20-1 and TRBJ1-2; possibly TRBD1 for D (5 bases). The CDR3 is 13 residues long. Germline V gives CDR1 DFQATT, CDR2 SNEGSKA (reference sequence). The ends were cut back, 5 bases at V and 1 base at J, with 11 bases in the middle. The CDR3 protein is CSAGTRSNYGYTF. As DNA, the CDR3 is TGCAGTGCTGGGACCCGGAGTAACTATGGCTACACCTTC.

The table lists this clonotype with a few counts. V gene TRBV5-1 combines with J gene TRBJ2-5, with 9 nucleotides matching TRBD1. J was trimmed by 5 bases and V by 3 bases; bases with no gene match: 8. In germline, CDR1 is SGHRS, CDR2 YFSETQ. There are 15 residues in the CDR3. This CDR3 is CASSSGTGGEETQYF. The CDR3 nucleotides read TGCGCCAGCAGCTCCGGAACAGGGGGCGAGGAGACCCAGTACTTC.

This clonotype was counted between two and nine times. This rearrangement joins TRBV14 to TRBJ2-5; TRBD2 agrees at 8 bases. Germline CDR1 SGHDN, CDR2 FVKESK. The CDR3 loop spans 14 amino acids. V dropped 6 bases and J dropped 2; count of bases not matched to a gene: 5. The CDR3 loop is CASRASGLQETQYF. Here the CDR3 DNA reads TGTGCCAGCAGGGCTAGCGGGCTGCAAGAGACCCAGTACTTC.

This chain connects TRBV5-6 to TRBJ2-5; D is possibly TRBD2 (5 bases). The ends were cut back, 4 bases at V and 5 bases at J, with 9 bases in the middle. This CDR3 spans 12 amino acids. Per the germline V gene, CDR1 is SGHDT and CDR2 is YYEEEE. This CDR3 is CASSTREETQYF. CDR3 DNA sequence: TGTGCCAGCAGCACAAGGGAGGAGACCCAGTACTTC.